This T cell receptor beta chain was recorded in a study of cytomegalovirus exposure and HLA in healthy donors. Study-wide results and limits: Accurate HLA-A and HLA-B prediction from TCR beta sequences was reported for most subjects. One later analysis reportedly identified an Asian-associated ancestry cluster that showed fewer N-insertions than the roughly 600-donor mean. For most TCR beta V segments, an earlier analysis put the productive rate at about 87% or about 30% of the time.

Comment on this clone: The antigen is unknown.

PCR employed 60 Vbeta and 13 Jbeta primers. In the source study's methods: Later, roughly 80 million unique TCR beta chains were counted in an analysis, and about 12 million of them were shared. TCRdb's table, derived via immunoSEQ multiplex PCR, lists solely in-frame clones and lacks some. Clone size and the V and J calls come from that table; the DNA yielded D and trimming. This table holds approximately 130,000 clones, 75% to 85% found once. Germline trimming cut 7 bases from V and 5 bases from J; bases unmatched to any gene: 8. The CDR3 sequence is 12 residues long. Germline values: CDR1 SQVTM, CDR2 ANQGSEA.

Sequencing was carried out using PBMCs. This receptor was obtained from a woman between 40 and 55 years old in good health and CMV-seronegative. The gene calls are TRBV29-1 and TRBJ2-7; 7 bases line up with TRBD2. The CDR3 loop is CSARTSQDEQYF. CDR3 coding DNA: TGCAGCGCCAGGACTAGTCAGGACGAGCAGTACTTC.